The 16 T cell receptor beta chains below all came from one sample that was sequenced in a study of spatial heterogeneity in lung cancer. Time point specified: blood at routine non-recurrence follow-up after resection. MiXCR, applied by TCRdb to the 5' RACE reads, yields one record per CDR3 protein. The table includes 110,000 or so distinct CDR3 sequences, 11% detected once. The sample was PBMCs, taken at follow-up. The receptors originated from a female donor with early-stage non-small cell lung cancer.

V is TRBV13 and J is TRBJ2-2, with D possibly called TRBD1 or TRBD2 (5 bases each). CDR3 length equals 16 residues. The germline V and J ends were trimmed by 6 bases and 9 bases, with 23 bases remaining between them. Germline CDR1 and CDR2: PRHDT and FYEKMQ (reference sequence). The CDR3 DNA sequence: TGTGCCAGCAGTTTGACGTTCGGGACCCCCGTCCGGGAGCTGTTTTTT. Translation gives CASSLTFGTPVRELFF.

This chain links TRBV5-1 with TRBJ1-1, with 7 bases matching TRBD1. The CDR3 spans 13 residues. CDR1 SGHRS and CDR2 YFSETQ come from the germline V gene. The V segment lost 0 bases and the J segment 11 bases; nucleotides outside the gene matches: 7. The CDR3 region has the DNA TGCGCCAGCAGCTTGGATGACAGGGTGTCGGCTTTCTTT. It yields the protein CASSLDDRVSAFF.

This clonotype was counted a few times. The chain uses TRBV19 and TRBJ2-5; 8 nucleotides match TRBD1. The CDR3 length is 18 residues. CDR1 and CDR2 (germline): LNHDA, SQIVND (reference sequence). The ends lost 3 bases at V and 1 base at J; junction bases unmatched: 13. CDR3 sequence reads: CASSIPGTGRRFQETQYF. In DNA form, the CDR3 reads TGTGCCAGTAGTATTCCCGGGACAGGCCGGAGGTTCCAAGAGACCCAGTACTTC.

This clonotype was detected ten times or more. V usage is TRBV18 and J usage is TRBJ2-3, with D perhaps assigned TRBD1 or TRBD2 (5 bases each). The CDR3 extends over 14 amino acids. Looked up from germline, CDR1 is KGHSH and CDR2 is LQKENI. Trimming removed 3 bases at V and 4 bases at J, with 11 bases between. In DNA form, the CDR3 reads TGTGCCAGCTCACCGGGACCAGCGGCAGATACGCAGTATTTT. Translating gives CASSPGPAADTQYF.

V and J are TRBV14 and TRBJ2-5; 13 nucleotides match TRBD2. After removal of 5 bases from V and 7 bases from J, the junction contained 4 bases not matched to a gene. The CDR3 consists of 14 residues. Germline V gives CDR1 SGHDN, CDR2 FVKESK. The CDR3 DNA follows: TGTGCCAGCAGCTCGCGGACTAGCGGGGGGACCCAGTACTTC. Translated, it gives CASSSRTSGGTQYF.

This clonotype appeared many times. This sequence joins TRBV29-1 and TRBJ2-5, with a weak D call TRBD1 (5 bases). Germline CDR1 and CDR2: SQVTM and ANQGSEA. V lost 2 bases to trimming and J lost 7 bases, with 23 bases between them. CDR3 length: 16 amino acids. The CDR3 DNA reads TGCAGCGTTGAACGGAGCAGGGATTGGCTAGATCGGACCCAGTACTTC. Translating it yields CSVERSRDWLDRTQYF.

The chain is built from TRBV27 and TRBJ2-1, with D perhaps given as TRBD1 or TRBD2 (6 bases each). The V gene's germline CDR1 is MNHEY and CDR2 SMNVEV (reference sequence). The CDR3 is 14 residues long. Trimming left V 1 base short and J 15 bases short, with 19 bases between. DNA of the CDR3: TGTGCCAGCAGTTTATTCCGGGGGCCCGACCCACCGTTCTTC. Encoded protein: CASSLFRGPDPPFF.

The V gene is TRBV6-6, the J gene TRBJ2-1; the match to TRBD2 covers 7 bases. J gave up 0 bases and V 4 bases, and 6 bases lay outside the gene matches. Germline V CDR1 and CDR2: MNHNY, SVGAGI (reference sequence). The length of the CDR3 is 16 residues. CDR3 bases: TGTGCCAGCAGTTCGGGGGGTTGGGTCTCCTACAATGAGCAGTTCTTC. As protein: CASSSGGWVSYNEQFF.

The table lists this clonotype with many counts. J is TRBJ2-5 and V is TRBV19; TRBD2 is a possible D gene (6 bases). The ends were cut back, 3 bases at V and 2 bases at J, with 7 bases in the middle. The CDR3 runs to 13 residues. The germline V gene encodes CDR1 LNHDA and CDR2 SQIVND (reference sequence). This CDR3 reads CASSMAGQETQYF. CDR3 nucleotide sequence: TGTGCCAGTAGTATGGCGGGGCAAGAGACCCAGTACTTC.

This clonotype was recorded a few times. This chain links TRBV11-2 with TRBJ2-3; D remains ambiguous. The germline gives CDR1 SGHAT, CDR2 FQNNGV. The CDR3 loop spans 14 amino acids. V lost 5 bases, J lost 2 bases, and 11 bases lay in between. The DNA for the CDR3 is TGTGCCAGCAGCGCCGCGCCCTACACAGATACGCAGTATTTT. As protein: CASSAAPYTDTQYF.

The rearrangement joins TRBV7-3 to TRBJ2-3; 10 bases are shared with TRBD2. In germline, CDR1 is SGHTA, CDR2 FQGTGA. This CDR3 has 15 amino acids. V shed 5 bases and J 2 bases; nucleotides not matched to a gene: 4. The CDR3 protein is CASSASGRATDTQYF. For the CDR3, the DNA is TGTGCCAGCAGCGCGAGCGGGAGGGCCACAGATACGCAGTATTTT.

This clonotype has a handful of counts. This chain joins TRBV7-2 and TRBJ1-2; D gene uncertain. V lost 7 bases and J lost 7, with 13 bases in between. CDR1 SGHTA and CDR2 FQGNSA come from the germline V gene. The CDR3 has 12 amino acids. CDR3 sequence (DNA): TGTGCCAGCACCACTCCCCCGAGTGGCTACACCTTC. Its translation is CASTTPPSGYTF.

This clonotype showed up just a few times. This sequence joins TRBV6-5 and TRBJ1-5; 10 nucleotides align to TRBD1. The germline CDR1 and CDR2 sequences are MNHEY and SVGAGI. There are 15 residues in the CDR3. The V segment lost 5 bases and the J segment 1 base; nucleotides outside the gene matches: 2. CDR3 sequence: CASSVDRGSNQPQHF. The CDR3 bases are TGTGCCAGCAGTGTGGACAGGGGGAGCAATCAGCCCCAGCATTTT.

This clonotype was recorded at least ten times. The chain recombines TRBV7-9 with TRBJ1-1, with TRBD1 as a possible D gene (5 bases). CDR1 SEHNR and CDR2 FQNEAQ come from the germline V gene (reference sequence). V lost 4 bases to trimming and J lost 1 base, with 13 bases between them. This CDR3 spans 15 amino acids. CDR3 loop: CASSSRRRGNTEAFF. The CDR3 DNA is TGTGCCAGCAGCTCACGCCGAAGGGGGAACACTGAAGCTTTCTTT.

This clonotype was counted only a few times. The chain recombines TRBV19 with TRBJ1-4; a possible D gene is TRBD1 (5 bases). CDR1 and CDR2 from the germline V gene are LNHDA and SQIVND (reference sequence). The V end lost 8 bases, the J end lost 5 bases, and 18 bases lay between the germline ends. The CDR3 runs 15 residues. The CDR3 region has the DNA TGTGCCAGTGGACGCGGGGACGGAGTAAATGAAAAACTGTTTTTT. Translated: CASGRGDGVNEKLFF.

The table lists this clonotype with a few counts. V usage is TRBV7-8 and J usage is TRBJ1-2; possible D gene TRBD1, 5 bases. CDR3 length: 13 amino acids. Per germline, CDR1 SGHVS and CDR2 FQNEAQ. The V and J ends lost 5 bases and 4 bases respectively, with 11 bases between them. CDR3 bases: TGTGCCAGCAGCCACAGGACTCCCTATGGCTACACCTTC. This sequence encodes CASSHRTPYGYTF.